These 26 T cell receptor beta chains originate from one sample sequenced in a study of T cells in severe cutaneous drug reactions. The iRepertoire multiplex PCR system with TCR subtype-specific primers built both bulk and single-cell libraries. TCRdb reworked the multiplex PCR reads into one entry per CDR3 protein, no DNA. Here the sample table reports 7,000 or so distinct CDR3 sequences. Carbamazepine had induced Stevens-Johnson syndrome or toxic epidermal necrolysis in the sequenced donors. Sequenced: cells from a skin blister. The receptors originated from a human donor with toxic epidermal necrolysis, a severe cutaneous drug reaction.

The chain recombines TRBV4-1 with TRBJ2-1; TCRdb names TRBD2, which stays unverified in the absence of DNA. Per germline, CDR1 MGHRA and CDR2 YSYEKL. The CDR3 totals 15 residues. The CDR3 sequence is CASSQDREVYNEQFF.

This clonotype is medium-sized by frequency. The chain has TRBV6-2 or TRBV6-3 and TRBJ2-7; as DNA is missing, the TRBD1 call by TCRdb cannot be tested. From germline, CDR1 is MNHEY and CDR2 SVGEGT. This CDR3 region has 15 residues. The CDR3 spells CASSPPGQVTYEQYF.

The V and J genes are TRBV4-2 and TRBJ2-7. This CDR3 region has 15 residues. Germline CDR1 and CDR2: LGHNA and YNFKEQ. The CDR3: CASSQGSSGSYEQYF.

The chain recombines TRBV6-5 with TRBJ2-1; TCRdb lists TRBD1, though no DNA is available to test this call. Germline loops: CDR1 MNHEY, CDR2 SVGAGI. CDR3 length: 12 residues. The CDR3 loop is CASSSTRNEQFF.

The CDR3 is CASSLEEPISTGELFF. The rearrangement links TRBV7-8 to TRBJ2-2. The germline V gene encodes CDR1 SGHVS and CDR2 FQNEAQ. The CDR3 sequence is 16 residues long.

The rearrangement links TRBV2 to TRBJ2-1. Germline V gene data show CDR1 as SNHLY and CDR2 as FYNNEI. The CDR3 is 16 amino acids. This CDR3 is CASSESEASSYNEQFF.

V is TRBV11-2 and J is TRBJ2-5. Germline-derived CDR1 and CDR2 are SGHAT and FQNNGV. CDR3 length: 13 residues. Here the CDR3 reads CASSDQPQETQYF.

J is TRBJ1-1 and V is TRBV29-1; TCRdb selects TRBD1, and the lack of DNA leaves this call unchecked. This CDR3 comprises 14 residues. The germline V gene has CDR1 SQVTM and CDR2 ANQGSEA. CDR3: CSVERQGGDTEAFF.

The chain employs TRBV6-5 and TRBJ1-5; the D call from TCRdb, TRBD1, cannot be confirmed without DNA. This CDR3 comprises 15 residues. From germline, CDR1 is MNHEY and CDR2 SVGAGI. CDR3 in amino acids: CASSTFRTGGSLQHF.

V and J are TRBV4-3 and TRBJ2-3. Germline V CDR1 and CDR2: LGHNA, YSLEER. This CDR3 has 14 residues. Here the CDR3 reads CASSQGAAHNTQYF.

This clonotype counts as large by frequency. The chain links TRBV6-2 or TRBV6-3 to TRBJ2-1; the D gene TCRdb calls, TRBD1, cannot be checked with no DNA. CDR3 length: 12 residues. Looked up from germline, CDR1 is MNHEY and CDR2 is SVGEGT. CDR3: CASSFDRSEQFF.

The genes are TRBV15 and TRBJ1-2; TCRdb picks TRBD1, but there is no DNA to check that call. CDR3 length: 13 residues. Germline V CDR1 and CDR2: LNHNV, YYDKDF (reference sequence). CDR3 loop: CATSMGHLYGYTF. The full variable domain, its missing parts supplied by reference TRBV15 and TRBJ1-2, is DAMVIQNPRYQVTQFGKPVTLSCSQTLNHNVMYWYQQKSSQAPKLLFHYYDKDFNNEADTPDNFQSRRPNTSFCFLDIRSPGLGDTAMYLCATSMGHLYGYTFGSGTRLTVV.

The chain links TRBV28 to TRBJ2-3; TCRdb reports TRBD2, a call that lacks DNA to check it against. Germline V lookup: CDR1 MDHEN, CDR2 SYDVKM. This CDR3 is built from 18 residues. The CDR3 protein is CASSLFSGSSFRTDTQYF.

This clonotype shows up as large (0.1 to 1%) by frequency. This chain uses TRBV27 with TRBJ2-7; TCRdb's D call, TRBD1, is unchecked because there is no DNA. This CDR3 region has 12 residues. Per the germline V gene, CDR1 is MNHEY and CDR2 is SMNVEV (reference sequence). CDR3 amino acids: CASMDRAYEQYF.

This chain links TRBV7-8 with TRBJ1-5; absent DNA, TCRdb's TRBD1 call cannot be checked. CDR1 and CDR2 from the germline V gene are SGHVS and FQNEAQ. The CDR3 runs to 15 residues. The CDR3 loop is CASSLGDRVYQPQHF.

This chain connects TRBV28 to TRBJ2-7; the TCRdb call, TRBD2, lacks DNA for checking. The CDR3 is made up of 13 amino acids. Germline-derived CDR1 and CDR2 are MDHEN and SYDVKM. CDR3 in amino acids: CASSFVAGHEQYF.

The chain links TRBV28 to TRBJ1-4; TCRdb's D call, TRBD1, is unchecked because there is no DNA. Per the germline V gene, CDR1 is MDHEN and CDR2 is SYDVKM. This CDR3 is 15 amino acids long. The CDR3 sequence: CASSLAPGTNEKLFF.

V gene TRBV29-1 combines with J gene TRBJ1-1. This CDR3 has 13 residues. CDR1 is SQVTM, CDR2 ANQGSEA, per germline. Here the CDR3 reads CSVEEGVNTEAFF. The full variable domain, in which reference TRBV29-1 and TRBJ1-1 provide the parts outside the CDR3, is SAVISQKPSRDICQRGTSLTIQCQVDSQVTMMFWYRQQPGQSLTLIATANQGSEATYESGFVIDKFPISRPNLTFSTLTVSNMSPEDSSIYLCSVEEGVNTEAFFGQGTRLTVV.

The CDR3 reads CASSPGHHSKPQHF. The chain employs TRBV6-5 and TRBJ1-5; lacking DNA, the TRBD1 call made by TCRdb goes unchecked. Germline V lookup: CDR1 MNHEY, CDR2 SVGAGI. The CDR3 spans 14 residues.

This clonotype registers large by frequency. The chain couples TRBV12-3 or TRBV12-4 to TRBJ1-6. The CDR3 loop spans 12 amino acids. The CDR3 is CASSLGSSPLHF.

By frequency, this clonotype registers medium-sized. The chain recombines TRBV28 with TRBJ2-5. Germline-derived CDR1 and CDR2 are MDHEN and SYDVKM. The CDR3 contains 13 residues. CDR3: CASSLLPTYTQYF.

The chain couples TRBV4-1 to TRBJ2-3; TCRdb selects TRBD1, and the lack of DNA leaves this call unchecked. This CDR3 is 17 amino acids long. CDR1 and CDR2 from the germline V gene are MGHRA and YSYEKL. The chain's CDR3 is CASSQLDFPMGDTDTHF.

CDR3 residues: CASGYRGNTGELFF. V gene TRBV27 combines with J gene TRBJ2-2; the TCRdb D gene call, TRBD1, has no DNA to confirm it. The CDR3 sequence is 14 residues long. Looked up from germline, CDR1 is MNHEY and CDR2 is SMNVEV (reference sequence).

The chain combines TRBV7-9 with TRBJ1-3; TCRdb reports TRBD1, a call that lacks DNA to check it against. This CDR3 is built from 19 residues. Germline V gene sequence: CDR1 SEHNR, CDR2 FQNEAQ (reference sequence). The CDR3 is CASSSPYSWTEYSGNTIYF.

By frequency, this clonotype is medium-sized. CDR3 residues: CASSLSPEGDTQYF. The chain couples TRBV28 to TRBJ2-3. Germline V CDR1 and CDR2: MDHEN, SYDVKM. The CDR3 loop spans 14 amino acids.

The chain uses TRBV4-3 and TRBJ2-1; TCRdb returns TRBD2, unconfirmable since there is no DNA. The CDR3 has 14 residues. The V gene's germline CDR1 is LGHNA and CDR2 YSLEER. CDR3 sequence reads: CASSGGPAYNEQFF.